The table lists the clone carrying this TCR beta chain with a few counts. Antigen: not known. The sample belongs to a study of type 1 regulatory T cells. Study-level background: This in vitro CD4 product, T-allo10, is enriched for Tr1 cells and alloantigen-specific. Study-level points and caveats: Compared with non-type 1 regulatory T cells, type 1 regulatory T cells showed a more restricted TCR repertoire.

TCRdb recomputed calls from the reads with MiXCR, one row per CDR3 protein. This sample yields about 71,000 distinct CDR3 sequences, of which under 25% are seen a single time; under 8.5% belongs to the top ten. Trimming cost V 3 bases and J 2 bases; bases outside gene matches: 6. This CDR3 contains 16 residues. The V gene's germline CDR1 is LGHDT and CDR2 YNNKEL (reference sequence). V gene TRBV3-1 combines with J gene TRBJ2-7; 11 positions agree with TRBD2. This clonotype was sampled from a human donor in good health. Material for sequencing was cultured type 1 regulatory T (Tr1) cells, either the whole culture or a sorted fraction (not recorded which). This CDR3 reads CASSHPGTSGTYEQYF. The CDR3 DNA follows: TGTGCCAGCAGCCACCCCGGGACTAGCGGTACCTACGAGCAGTACTTC.